These 12 T cell receptor beta chains were sequenced from one sample in a study of blood T cell repertoires in COVID-19. TCRdb keeps only in-frame clones here, not all; method: immunoSEQ multiplex PCR. The sample lists 200,000 to 300,000 clones; approximately 83% were seen once. Material for sequencing was PBMCs or T cells enriched from blood (not recorded which). These receptors were collected from a middle-aged woman who had been exposed to COVID-19.

The V call is TRBV18, the J call TRBJ2-3, with 7 bases aligning to TRBD2. J lost 6 bases, V lost 5 bases, and 8 bases had no gene match. This CDR3 is 14 amino acids long. CDR1 and CDR2 (germline): KGHSH, LQKENI. CDR3 loop: CASSSTGGADTQYF. The DNA for the CDR3 is TGTGCCAGCTCATCTACGGGGGGAGCGGATACGCAGTATTTT.

This sequence joins TRBV19 and TRBJ1-2; 8 bases map to TRBD1. With 2 bases clipped from V and 3 bases from J, the junction kept 2 bases outside the gene matches. The germline CDR1 and CDR2 sequences are LNHDA and SQIVND (reference sequence). There are 14 residues in the CDR3. The CDR3, as DNA: TGTGCCAGTAGTATATCGGACAGGGACTATGGCTACACCTTC. This encodes CASSISDRDYGYTF.

This clone was detected once. V usage is TRBV4-2 and J usage is TRBJ2-1; 7 positions agree with TRBD1. Germline-derived CDR1 and CDR2 are LGHNA and YNFKEQ. The CDR3 has 16 residues. The V gene end was trimmed by 0 bases and the J gene end by 3 bases; junction bases not matched to a gene: 5. CDR3 sequence reads: CASSQESRDSYNEQFF. The CDR3 coding sequence is TGTGCCAGCAGCCAAGAATCCCGGGACAGCTACAATGAGCAGTTCTTC.

As for this clone: A read error may account for a junction end that differs from germline. This chain links TRBV5-1 with TRBJ1-2; 8 bases fit TRBD1. CDR3 length: 13 amino acids. The V gene's germline CDR1 is SGHRS and CDR2 YFSETQ. The CDR3 DNA reads as TGCGTCAGCAGCTTGGACAGGGATTATGGCTACACCTTC. Translated, it gives CVSSLDRDYGYTF.

This chain connects TRBV7-8 to TRBJ2-7; D is possibly TRBD1 (6 bases). This CDR3 has 14 residues. The V end lost 2 bases, the J end lost 2 bases, and 10 bases lay between the germline ends. CDR1 and CDR2 from the germline V gene are SGHVS and FQNEAQ. This chain's CDR3 is CASSLQGTTYEQYF. The CDR3 DNA reads as TGTGCCAGCAGCTTACAGGGGACCACCTACGAGCAGTACTTC.

The V and J genes are TRBV5-1 and TRBJ2-1, with 14 bases matching TRBD2. The CDR3 totals 16 residues. J lost 5 bases, V lost 4 bases, and 5 bases had no gene match. Germline CDR1 reads SGHRS; CDR2 reads YFSETQ. The CDR3 DNA sequence: TGCGCCAGCAGCAGACTAGCGGGGGGGCAAAACAATGAGCAGTTCTTC. Its translation: CASSRLAGGQNNEQFF. Together with reference TRBV5-1 and TRBJ2-1, the CDR3 gives the full variable domain: KAGVTQTPRYLIKTRGQQVTLSCSPISGHRSVSWYQQTPGQGLQFLFEYFSETQRNKGNFPGRFSGRQFSNSRSEMNVSTLELGDSALYLCASSRLAGGQNNEQFFGPGTRLTVL.

Regarding this clone: At the DNA level, this CDR3 is encoded by other sequences in the same sample as well. The rearrangement uses TRBV4-1 and TRBJ1-2; D not certain. CDR1 and CDR2 from the germline V gene are MGHRA and YSYEKL. CDR3 length: 12 amino acids. Trimming cost V 0 bases and J 4 bases, with 3 bases left between them. The CDR3 sequence is CASSQDSYGYTF. The CDR3, as DNA: TGCGCCAGCAGCCAAGACAGCTATGGCTACACCTTC.

As to this clone: The junction differs from germline at one of its ends, possibly a read error. The chain is built from TRBV19 and TRBJ2-2; D is possibly TRBD1 (5 bases). CDR3 length: 15 residues. Germline V gives CDR1 LNHDA, CDR2 SQIVND (reference sequence). The DNA for the CDR3 is TGTGCCAGTAGAATAGTGGACACGAACACCGGGGAGCTGTTTTTT. It encodes CASRIVDTNTGELFF.

In its sample, this clone was seen a few times. This chain joins TRBV18 and TRBJ1-3, with 7 nucleotides matching TRBD1. J gave up 4 bases and V 3 bases, and 3 bases lay outside the gene matches. The CDR3 is 14 amino acids. Germline V gives CDR1 KGHSH, CDR2 LQKENI. The CDR3 DNA is TGTGCCAGCTCACCCCAGGGGGTCGGAAACACCATATATTTT. Translation gives CASSPQGVGNTIYF.

This chain connects TRBV28 to TRBJ1-2, with D unresolved. Germline CDR1 and CDR2: MDHEN and SYDVKM. Deletions cut 3 bases from V and 4 bases from J, with 6 bases between. The CDR3 loop spans 12 amino acids. Here the CDR3 DNA reads TGTGCCAGCAGTTTGGCAGGCTATGGCTACACCTTC. Its translation: CASSLAGYGYTF.

This clone was counted once. This chain uses TRBV27 with TRBJ1-1; D is perhaps TRBD1 (5 bases). Germline V gene lookup returns CDR1 MNHEY and CDR2 SMNVEV (reference sequence). Trimming took off 3 bases at V and 5 bases at J, with 10 bases between the two ends. CDR3 size: 13 residues. This CDR3 is CASSLVGGTEAFF. The CDR3 region has the DNA TGTGCCAGCAGTTTGGTGGGGGGTACTGAAGCTTTCTTT.

The CDR3: CASSLIGQGSAEAFF. The CDR3 region has the DNA TGTGCCAGCTCACTCATAGGACAGGGGAGCGCTGAAGCTTTCTTT. The gene calls are TRBV18 and TRBJ1-1, with 9 nucleotides matching TRBD1. V lost 4 bases to trimming and J lost 6 bases; unmatched junction nucleotides: 9. Germline V CDR1 and CDR2: KGHSH, LQKENI. This CDR3 comprises 15 residues.